This passage covers 7 T cell receptor beta chains from one sample sequenced in a study of HIV-infected children after antiretroviral therapy interruption. Treatment reported: PENTA 11 planned treatment interruption arm or continuous ART arm. The TCR library was built from RNA with a 3' RACE protocol and unique molecular identifiers. TCRdb itself ran the 3' RACE reads through MiXCR, one entry per CDR3 protein. The sample lists approximately 96,000 distinct CDR3 sequences; about 6.9% were seen once. Source: CD45RA+ CD4+ T cells from PBMCs, pooled from several time points, taken from a donor given antiretroviral therapy, either interrupted or continuous. Specified subset: naive CD4+ CD45RA+ CD45RO- T cells. Receptors were obtained from a pool of human donors with HIV.

This chain connects TRBV7-9 to TRBJ2-7; the D is unclear. The CDR3 runs 14 residues. Germline loops: CDR1 SEHNR, CDR2 FQNEAQ (reference sequence). The V and J ends lost 4 bases and 5 bases respectively, with 15 bases between them. CDR3 protein: CASSYGWQGDEQYF. The DNA for the CDR3 is TGTGCCAGCAGCTACGGATGGCAAGGCGACGAGCAGTACTTC. Full variable domain (outside the CDR3, taken from reference TRBV7-9 and TRBJ2-7): DTGVSQNPRHKITKRGQNVTFRCDPISEHNRLYWYRQTLGQGPEFLTYFQNEAQLEKSRLLSDRFSAERPKGSFSTLEIQRTEQGDSAMYLCASSYGWQGDEQYFGPGTRLTVT.

This clonotype was seen a handful of times. The V gene is TRBV18, the J gene TRBJ2-5; D remains unclear. The CDR3 runs 13 residues. Germline-derived CDR1 and CDR2 are KGHSH and LQKENI. Trimming removed 1 base at V and 0 bases at J, with 3 bases between. In DNA, the CDR3 is TGTGCCAGCTCACCACAGTACCAAGAGACCCAGTACTTC. Residues: CASSPQYQETQYF.

This clonotype was seen many times. The junction departs from germline at one end; a sequencing error may be responsible. This chain connects TRBV4-1 to TRBJ1-2, with 10 bases that match TRBD1. CDR1 MGHRA and CDR2 YSYEKL come from the germline V gene. The CDR3 sequence is 12 residues long. This chain's CDR3 is CASSQGTGAHSF. CDR3 in DNA: TGCGCCAGCAGCCAGGGGACAGGGGCACACTCCTTC.

This clonotype was seen many times. This CDR3 is CAISESKGATGEAFF. In DNA form, the CDR3 reads TGTGCCATCAGTGAGTCGAAGGGGGCGACAGGGGAAGCTTTCTTT. The chain combines TRBV10-3 with TRBJ1-1, with 7 bases lining up with TRBD1. The V and J ends lost 0 bases and 8 bases, in that order; junction bases with no gene match: 9. This CDR3 contains 15 residues. Germline V gives CDR1 ENHRY, CDR2 SYGVKD.

This clonotype was recorded many times. The chain links TRBV2 to TRBJ1-2, with 11 bases matching TRBD1. Per the germline V gene, CDR1 is SNHLY and CDR2 is FYNNEI. The length of the CDR3 is 15 residues. The junction had 6 bases not matched to a gene; V was cut back by 6 bases and J by 3 bases. The CDR3 sequence: CASSRDRGIDYGYTF. The CDR3 DNA follows: TGTGCCAGCAGCCGGGACAGGGGGATTGACTATGGCTACACCTTC.

Many counts were recorded for this clonotype. The CDR3 nucleotides read TGTGCCACCAGTGACAGGGACAACAGGCCTAAAGAGACCCAGTACTTC. This sequence encodes CATSDRDNRPKETQYF. The chain combines TRBV24-1 with TRBJ2-5; a weak D match, TRBD1 (6 bases). The CDR3 has 16 residues. CDR1 and CDR2 (germline): KGHDR, SFDVKD. The V gene lost 4 bases and the J gene lost 3 bases, with 17 bases spanning the gap.

This clonotype was counted many times. Germline is not matched at one junction end, which may reflect a read error. This chain connects TRBV7-7 to TRBJ2-5; D not resolved. Germline V gives CDR1 SSHAT, CDR2 FNYEAQ (reference sequence). The CDR3 spans 14 residues. CDR3 region: CASSSSGWRETQYF. Here the CDR3 DNA reads TGTGCTAGCAGCTCCTCTGGGTGGAGAGAGACCCAGTACTTC. Together with reference TRBV7-7 and TRBJ2-5, the CDR3 gives the full variable domain: GAGVSQSPRYKVTKRGQDVTLRCDPISSHATLYWYQQALGQGPEFLTYFNYEAQPDKSGLPSDRFSAERPEGSISTLTIQRTEQRDSAMYRCASSSSGWRETQYFGPGTRLLVL.